The 32 T cell receptor beta chains below come from one sample, sequenced in a study of blood T cell repertoires in COVID-19. Measured with immunoSEQ multiplex PCR; TCRdb has only the in-frame clones, and not every one. The sample holds 50,000 to 70,000 clones, about 88% seen once. The sample comprised peripheral blood. The origin of the receptors is a man in his 70s with active COVID-19.

This chain uses TRBV27 with TRBJ2-7; TRBD2 matches 7 bases. Trimming cost V 5 bases and J 1 base; bases outside gene matches: 2. This CDR3 comprises 13 residues. In germline, CDR1 is MNHEY, CDR2 SMNVEV (reference sequence). CDR3 bases: TGTGCCAGCAGTGTGGGGGGGTCCTACGAGCAGTACTTC. Its translation: CASSVGGSYEQYF.

The chain joins TRBV2 to TRBJ1-3; TRBD1 matches at 10 bases. The CDR3 sequence is 13 residues long. Germline loops: CDR1 SNHLY, CDR2 FYNNEI. Trimming cost V 3 bases and J 9 bases; bases outside gene matches: 2. The DNA of the CDR3 is TGTGCCAGCAGTGACGGACAGGGGGGCACCATATATTTT. This translates into CASSDGQGGTIYF.

The CDR3 sequence: CASTQEGSSGRVSYEQYF. The CDR3 bases are TGTGCCAGCACCCAAGAAGGGAGTAGCGGGAGGGTTTCCTACGAGCAGTACTTC. V and J are TRBV21-1 and TRBJ2-7; the DNA was not used to check the table's D call, TRBD2. TRBV21-1 is a pseudogene. CDR3 length: 18 residues.

The chain carries TRBV6-5 and TRBJ2-7, with D possibly being TRBD2 (5 bases). Germline values: CDR1 MNHEY, CDR2 SVGAGI. Trimming stripped 2 bases from V and 4 bases from J, with 15 bases between. The CDR3 consists of 15 residues. For the CDR3, the DNA is TGTGCCAGCAGTTACAGAGCGGAGTGGCCTTACGAGCAGTACTTC. Its translation is CASSYRAEWPYEQYF.

By share, this clone counts as medium-sized. The chain uses TRBV5-1 and TRBJ2-7, with TRBD1 matching over 9 bases. Per germline, CDR1 SGHRS and CDR2 YFSETQ. J gave up 1 base and V 5 bases, and 13 bases lay outside the gene matches. The CDR3 length is 17 residues. CDR3 region: CASREGTGIGNSYEQYF. The CDR3 DNA reads TGCGCCAGCAGGGAGGGGACAGGGATCGGGAATTCCTACGAGCAGTACTTC.

The genes are TRBV5-8 and TRBJ2-7; TRBD2 aligns across 9 bases. The CDR3 is 17 residues long. Germline V gene sequence: CDR1 SGHTS, CDR2 YDEGEE. V trimming: 1 base; J trimming: 4 bases; junction bases outside the gene matches: 12. CDR3 region: CASSLLAPGAGGYEQYF. For the CDR3, the DNA is TGTGCCAGCAGCTTGCTCGCTCCAGGGGCGGGAGGGTACGAGCAGTACTTC.

The chain recombines TRBV9 with TRBJ2-5, with 7 nucleotides matching TRBD2. The germline V gene has CDR1 SGDLS and CDR2 YYNGEE. V shed 4 bases and J 4 bases; nucleotides not matched to a gene: 13. The CDR3 extends over 16 amino acids. The CDR3 DNA follows: TGTGCCAGCAGCCCGGCTATTAGAGGGGAGGGAGAGACCCAGTACTTC. Amino acids: CASSPAIRGEGETQYF. The variable domain in full, completed from reference TRBV9 and TRBJ2-5, reads DSGVTQTPKHLITATGQRVTLRCSPRSGDLSVYWYQQSLDQGLQFLIQYYNGEERAKGNILERFSAQQFPDLHSELNLSSLELGDSALYFCASSPAIRGEGETQYFGPGTRLLVL.

In this sample, this clone turned up once. The genes are TRBV5-4 and TRBJ2-5, with a tentative D call TRBD1 (5 bases). Trimming cost V 3 bases and J 4 bases, with 13 bases left between them. The CDR3 length is 14 residues. The germline V gene has CDR1 SGHNT and CDR2 YYREEE (reference sequence). CDR3 DNA sequence: TGTGCCAGCAGCTATGGCGTCACAGGAGAGACCCAGTACTTC. It yields the protein CASSYGVTGETQYF.

Only one count was recorded for this clone. This CDR3 reads CASSLPGTSGSRFTHEQYF. CDR3 bases: TGTGCCAGCAGCCTACCCGGGACTAGCGGGAGCCGCTTCACCCACGAGCAGTACTTC. The V call is TRBV6-2 or TRBV6-3, the J call TRBJ2-7; 14 bases agree with TRBD2. The CDR3 is made up of 19 amino acids. Germline values: CDR1 MNHEY, CDR2 SVGEGT. Trimming removed 6 bases from V and 5 bases from J; junction bases left unmatched: 18.

The rearrangement uses TRBV20-1 and TRBJ2-7; D is uncertain. CDR1 and CDR2 (germline): DFQATT, SNEGSKA (reference sequence). The CDR3 is made up of 11 amino acids. V was clipped by 5 bases and J by 7 bases, with 12 bases between them. The CDR3, as DNA: TGCAGTGCTGCAGCCTCCGGGGAGCAGTACTTC. The encoded protein is CSAAASGEQYF.

V is TRBV7-8 and J is TRBJ1-5; a weak D match, TRBD1 (5 bases). V was trimmed by 1 base and J by 4 bases, leaving 11 bases between them. Per germline, CDR1 SGHVS and CDR2 FQNEAQ. This CDR3 is built from 15 residues. The CDR3 DNA reads TGTGCCAGCAGCTTAGTGGGGGGAAGTAATCAGCCCCAGCATTTT. Protein product: CASSLVGGSNQPQHF.

This clone came up a few times. This sequence joins TRBV5-1 and TRBJ1-4; TRBD1 matches 8 bases. The germline V gene has CDR1 SGHRS and CDR2 YFSETQ. Trimming removed 4 bases from V and 0 bases from J; junction bases left unmatched: 11. The CDR3 has 18 residues. The CDR3 protein is CASSQSPGGPATNEKLFF. As DNA, the CDR3 is TGCGCCAGCAGCCAGTCTCCAGGGGGCCCCGCAACTAATGAAAAACTGTTTTTT.

This clone has only a few counts. As DNA, the CDR3 is TGTGCCAGCAGCCAAGAGCGGGGCTCTGGAAACACCATATATTTT. This translates into CASSQERGSGNTIYF. The chain is built from TRBV3-1 (or the pseudogene TRBV3-2) and TRBJ1-3; D unclear. Germline loops: CDR1 LGHDT, CDR2 YNNKEL (reference sequence). V dropped 0 bases and J dropped 0 bases, with 6 bases sitting between them. CDR3 size: 15 residues.

The rearrangement links TRBV18 to TRBJ1-4; D is unclear. The CDR3 is made up of 14 amino acids. Germline lookup yields CDR1 KGHSH and CDR2 LQKENI. Deletions cut 6 bases from V and 4 bases from J, with 12 bases between. The CDR3: CASSPRRGNEKLFF. The CDR3 region has the DNA TGTGCCAGCTCCCCAAGACGCGGTAATGAAAAACTGTTTTTT.

The chain has TRBV5-1 and TRBJ2-2; D gene ambiguous. Trimming cost V 0 bases and J 0 bases, with 6 bases left between them. This CDR3 spans 15 amino acids. The germline V gene encodes CDR1 SGHRS and CDR2 YFSETQ. In DNA, the CDR3 is TGCGCCAGCAGCTTGGAAGCGCCGAACACCGGGGAGCTGTTTTTT. Encoded protein: CASSLEAPNTGELFF.

The chain recombines TRBV5-1 with TRBJ1-1; TRBD1 matches at 11 bases. The germline CDR1 and CDR2 sequences are SGHRS and YFSETQ. Trimming took 4 bases from V and 8 from J; bases not matched to a gene: 10. The CDR3 contains 15 residues. CDR3 sequence (DNA): TGCGCCAGCAGCCCTACGGACAGGGGGCTTCAAGAAGCTTTCTTT. This translates into CASSPTDRGLQEAFF. The full variable domain, in which reference TRBV5-1 and TRBJ1-1 provide the parts outside the CDR3, is KAGVTQTPRYLIKTRGQQVTLSCSPISGHRSVSWYQQTPGQGLQFLFEYFSETQRNKGNFPGRFSGRQFSNSRSEMNVSTLELGDSALYLCASSPTDRGLQEAFFGQGTRLTVV.

The chain carries TRBV5-4 and TRBJ2-2; D is uncertain. Between the trimmed V and J ends, which lost 3 bases and 1 base, there was a span of 10 bases. Germline-derived CDR1 and CDR2 are SGHNT and YYREEE (reference sequence). The length of the CDR3 is 15 residues. The CDR3 bases are TGTGCCAGCAGCTATCTAGAGGTGAACACCGGGGAGCTGTTTTTT. Protein: CASSYLEVNTGELFF.

This clone was detected once. J is TRBJ2-7 and V is TRBV14; tentative D call: TRBD1 (5 bases). The CDR3 sequence is 15 residues long. V shed 0 bases and J shed 0 bases, with 9 bases lying between them. The V gene's germline CDR1 is SGHDN and CDR2 FVKESK. Here the CDR3 reads CASSQDRVSSYEQYF. CDR3 sequence (DNA): TGTGCCAGCAGCCAAGACAGGGTCAGCTCCTACGAGCAGTACTTC. The entire variable domain, with the rest obtained from reference TRBV14 and TRBJ2-7, is as follows: EAGVTQFPSHSVIEKGQTVTLRCDPISGHDNLYWYRRVMGKEIKFLLHFVKESKQDESGMPNNRFLAERTGGTYSTLKVQPAELEDSGVYFCASSQDRVSSYEQYFGPGTRLTVT.

The chain recombines TRBV9 with TRBJ2-1; 9 nucleotides line up with TRBD2. Germline lookup yields CDR1 SGDLS and CDR2 YYNGEE. V was clipped by 0 bases and J by 1 base; unmatched bases: 2. This CDR3 is 16 amino acids long. The CDR3 bases are TGTGCCAGCAGCGTAGGGCTAGCGGGGTCCTACAATGAGCAGTTCTTC. Translated, it gives CASSVGLAGSYNEQFF.

This clone was counted between two and nine times. The V call is TRBV5-1, the J call TRBJ1-6; TRBD1 might be the D (6 bases). From germline, CDR1 is SGHRS and CDR2 YFSETQ. The CDR3 extends over 12 amino acids. The V gene lost 5 bases and the J gene lost 10 bases, with 10 bases spanning the gap. The CDR3 here is CASRTGNSPLHF. In DNA, the CDR3 is TGCGCCAGCAGAACAGGGAACTCACCCCTCCACTTT.

In regard to this clone: In the same sample, other DNA sequences code for this CDR3. V gene TRBV7-2 combines with J gene TRBJ2-7; D is ambiguous. The V end lost 2 bases, the J end lost 1 base, and 9 bases lay between the germline ends. CDR1 is SGHTA, CDR2 FQGNSA, per germline. CDR3 length equals 14 residues. The chain's CDR3 is CASSLRHLSYEQYF. CDR3 DNA sequence: TGTGCCAGCAGCTTAAGACACCTTTCCTACGAGCAGTACTTC.

The gene calls are TRBV2 and TRBJ2-3, with 9 bases lining up with TRBD2. The CDR3 has 15 amino acids. V was clipped by 8 bases and J by 4 bases; unmatched bases: 10. Looked up from germline, CDR1 is SNHLY and CDR2 is FYNNEI. The CDR3 coding sequence is TGTGCCAGCGGTGGGACTAGCATCAACGCAGATACGCAGTATTTT. Translation: CASGGTSINADTQYF.

This chain joins TRBV3-1 (or the pseudogene TRBV3-2) and TRBJ1-1; D is uncertain. The V end lost 0 bases, the J end lost 10 bases, and 12 bases lay between the germline ends. Germline CDR1 LGHDT, CDR2 YNNKEL (reference sequence). This CDR3 region has 13 residues. The CDR3 reads CASSQDGHLPAFF. The CDR3 nucleotides are TGTGCCAGCAGCCAAGATGGGCACCTACCAGCTTTCTTT.

The chain recombines TRBV4-3 with TRBJ2-1; no clear D. This CDR3 contains 12 residues. V was clipped by 7 bases and J by 4 bases, with 8 bases between them. From germline, CDR1 is LGHNA and CDR2 YSLEER. DNA of the CDR3: TGCGCCAGCACAAGGAGTTACAATGAGCAGTTCTTC. Amino acid sequence: CASTRSYNEQFF.

The chain uses TRBV6-2 or TRBV6-3 and TRBJ2-6, with a tentative D call TRBD1 (5 bases). The CDR3 covers 15 residues. Germline V gene data show CDR1 as MNHEY and CDR2 as SVGEGT. The V gene lost 6 bases and the J gene lost 4 bases, with 13 bases spanning the gap. CDR3 protein: CASSLQANGANVLTF. The CDR3 DNA follows: TGTGCCAGCAGCCTACAGGCGAACGGGGCCAACGTCCTGACTTTC.

The rearrangement links TRBV12-3 or TRBV12-4 to TRBJ2-1; TRBD2 matches at 8 bases. CDR3 length equals 13 residues. V trimming: 5 bases; J trimming: 5 bases; junction bases outside the gene matches: 2. CDR3: CASSSGRNNEQFF. The CDR3 coding sequence is TGTGCCAGCAGTAGCGGGAGAAACAATGAGCAGTTCTTC.

The chain has TRBV7-8 and TRBJ1-5; TRBD1 matches at 12 bases. The CDR3 totals 17 residues. J lost 7 bases, V lost 5 bases, and 12 bases had no gene match. Per the germline V gene, CDR1 is SGHVS and CDR2 is FQNEAQ. The CDR3 here is CASSRTGTGGAGQPQHF. In DNA, the CDR3 is TGTGCCAGCAGCCGTACCGGGACAGGGGGCGCAGGGCAGCCCCAGCATTTT.

The chain recombines TRBV27 with TRBJ1-6; 8 bases align to TRBD1. The CDR3 runs to 15 residues. Looked up from germline, CDR1 is MNHEY and CDR2 is SMNVEV (reference sequence). Trimming took 6 bases from V and 3 from J; bases not matched to a gene: 4. The CDR3 DNA sequence: TGTGCCAGCAGCTCAGGGGGCGGCTATAATTCACCCCTCCACTTT. Its protein is CASSSGGGYNSPLHF.

This chain links TRBV11-2 with TRBJ2-7; D may be TRBD2 (6 bases). In germline, CDR1 is SGHAT, CDR2 FQNNGV. This CDR3 spans 16 amino acids. V lost 5 bases and J lost 4, with 21 bases in between. For the CDR3, the DNA is TGTGCCAGCAGCGAAGCCCCTAGCGTCTCTTATTACGAGCAGTACTTC. This sequence encodes CASSEAPSVSYYEQYF.

This chain links TRBV7-2 with TRBJ2-5; a possible D gene is TRBD2 (6 bases). CDR3 size: 17 residues. Germline-derived CDR1 and CDR2 are SGHTA and FQGNSA. V was shortened by 1 base and J by 3 bases, with 18 bases between the two germline ends. The CDR3 region is CASSLGLTGEREETQYF. CDR3 nucleotides: TGTGCCAGCAGCTTAGGATTAACGGGAGAACGCGAAGAGACCCAGTACTTC. The complete variable domain, with remaining parts taken from reference TRBV7-2 and TRBJ2-5, reads GAGVSQSPSNKVTEKGKDVELRCDPISGHTALYWYRQSLGQGLEFLIYFQGNSAPDKSGLPSDRFSAERTGGSVSTLTIQRTQQEDSAVYLCASSLGLTGEREETQYFGPGTRLLVL.

The CDR3, as DNA: TGTGCTACGCGCAGCGACTCTGGGGCCAACGTCCTGACTTTC. Protein sequence: CATRSDSGANVLTF. The chain has TRBV12-5 and TRBJ2-6; D ambiguous. Germline lookup yields CDR1 LGHNT and CDR2 FRNRAP. V was trimmed by 10 bases and J by 0 bases, leaving 10 bases between them. The CDR3 has 14 amino acids.

The rearrangement uses TRBV21-1 and TRBJ2-7; TRBD2 is the table's D call, not checked against the DNA. TRBV21-1 is a pseudogene. CDR3 size: 21 residues. Here the CDR3 reads CASSNDNLGLTIPKSSYEQYF. The CDR3 region has the DNA TGTGCCAGCAGCAACGACAACCTGGGACTCACTATACCAAAGAGCTCCTACGAGCAGTACTTC.